This T cell receptor (beta chain) stems from a study of cytomegalovirus exposure and HLA in healthy donors (dated by TCRdb to the late 2010s). Some background on the complete study: An earlier analysis of approximately 600 of the donors reported approximately 300 Gb of sequence data and around 120 million unique TCR beta sequences from 150 million to 200 million T cells. An earlier analysis of a few hundred of the donors applied high-throughput TCR beta sequencing to assess whether each TCR beta V gene segment acted as functional or pseudogenic. In a later genetic analysis, genome-wide SNP genotypes for about three fifths of the roughly 670 donors were used, and that subset was treated as a discovery cohort. Using immunosequencing, the study profiled T cell repertoires from about 610 subjects and related those repertoires to cytomegalovirus serostatus. Roughly five DR-DQ haplotypes were treated as single units for association and clustering because of strong linkage in the cohort. The number of typed donors differed by locus: about 620-640 for A, B, C, DRB1 and DQB1; approximately 540 for DQA1; roughly 600 for DPA1; and 400 to 480 for DPB1. About 280 gigabases of sequencing data and about 92 million unique TCR sequences made up an early release that covered several hundred HLA-typed donors. Class I and class II HLA loci were covered by the typing at four-digit resolution. Rather than using new phenotypic data, the later analysis identified candidate immune exposures from TCR beta sequences and from how often those sequences occurred across donors. All discovery cohort repertoires had been generated using a single sequencing platform. To predict cytomegalovirus infection status, the study brought together high-throughput TCR immunosequencing, statistical association of individual TCRs with disease status, and machine learning. A later analysis re-analyzed previously published TCR beta repertoires from roughly 630 donors and added high-resolution HLA genotyping to study TCR occurrence patterns. Donor age, sex, ethnicity and CMV serostatus were collected together with the repertoire data. The genetic ancestry cluster associated with self-reported Caucasian donors included 81% of the 398 genotyped donors. Across around 400 genotyped donors of the cohort, an average of about 240,000 unique TCR beta nucleotide sequences per donor were sequenced, and roughly a sixth of those sequences were non-productive. In addition to the first cohort of 666 subjects, a separate validation cohort of over 90 different subjects was used. The aim of the study was to test whether cataloging public T cell receptors could identify signatures of past pathogen exposure.

What the work shows at the level of the full study, not this receptor alone: Because HLA typing was unavailable for some donors at each locus, only the typed subset was used in association tests. In this cohort, only TCR beta chains were sequenced, and detectable features were limited by the absence of alpha or paired-chain data. Three of the identified cytomegalovirus-associated TCR beta chains were confirmed in vitro to be specific for cytomegalovirus antigens. It was suggested by the authors that the approach could potentially be generalized to other disease states and immunological phenotypes. Most TCR sequences were seen in very few donors, while some public TCRs were found in many individuals. Some 15 rarely observed V segments, including chromosome 9 orphons, were excluded from the earlier analysis of some 590 of the donors because counts were too low. The study listed 164 TCR beta chains as associated with cytomegalovirus. In an earlier analysis of 587 of the donors, most TCR beta V segments appeared in productive rearrangements about 87% or about 30% of the time, broadly matching IMGT annotations. In a later genetic analysis, fewer N-insertions in productive TCRs were reported among donors in an Asian-associated ancestry cluster than the roughly 700-donor mean. The classifier was reported to diagnose cytomegalovirus status with high specificity and sensitivity in both the original and validation cohorts. According to a later analysis, most CMV-associated TCR beta chains appeared to be HLA-restricted, and the HLA associations seemed to be driven largely by CMV exposure. A later analysis reported that several top co-occurrence clusters appeared linked to parvovirus B19, influenza, CMV and Epstein-Barr virus. In a later analysis, the rate of TCR association differed among HLA loci, with DRB1 alleles having the most associated TCRs and HLA-C alleles having the fewest. Presence/absence analyses assumed roughly uniform sequencing depth across donors, an assumption that may not hold. A cluster of highly shared sequence variants was judged likely to represent a technical artifact of the sequencing pipeline. A further reported finding was that TCR beta sequences accurately predicted the HLA-A and HLA-B alleles for most subjects in the first cohort. At a false discovery rate of 0.05, a later analysis linked under 20,000 TCR beta sequences to specific HLA alleles. An association between a missense DCLRE1C variant and V-gene and J-gene trimming of TCR beta chains was found in a later genetic analysis and replicated in an independent cohort. In a later analysis, HLA-associated TCR beta chains were found to be more clonally expanded and to have lower generation probabilities than equally common non-associated chains. CMV serostatus was the only immune exposure information available for the cohort. Linkage disequilibrium might explain the correlated functional status among segregating V segments, but an unknown experimental factor could not be excluded. When HLA alleles, especially DR and DQ, strongly co-occurred, attributing TCR associations to individual alleles was difficult.

Library preparation used the immunoSEQ multiplex PCR assay. The multiplex PCR relied on a mix of 60 forward primers for TCR Vbeta segments and 13 reverse primers for TCR Jbeta segments. The CDR3 region of rearranged TCR beta genes was amplified from genomic DNA with a multiplex PCR assay. On the Illumina HiSeq System, the amplified TCR beta libraries were sequenced as 87-base-pair reads. In the authors' own workflow: In a later analysis, tens of millions of unique TCR beta chains were counted across the 500 to 700 repertoires, and around 10 million of these chains were shared by at least two donors. A nearest-neighbor algorithm error-corrected the raw reads and collapsed the reads into unique sequences, merging closely related sequences to remove PCR and sequencing errors. To assign V, D and J gene segments, CDR3 sequences were aligned to IMGT reference sequences. For a sequence to be retained, a match of at least six nucleotides was required to both a V gene segment and a J gene segment. A rearrangement was called productive if the CDR3 had no stop codons and remained in frame with V and J, and every other rearrangement was called non-productive. CDR3 was defined by IMGT convention, running from the second conserved V-encoded cysteine to the conserved J-encoded phenylalanine. The earlier analysis of a few hundred of the donors excluded any sequence lacking an unambiguous match to a single V gene segment. An earlier analysis of several hundred of the donors called V segments functional above 56.7% productive rearrangements and segregating when the between-donor standard deviation exceeded 5%. To diagnose cytomegalovirus status from the catalog of TCR beta chain sequences, a statistical classification framework was built. In a later analysis, V and J genes were assigned by comparing TCR nucleotide sequences against IMGT/GENE-DB human TR gene sequences. The TCRdist pipeline was used in a later analysis to assign CDR3 sequences and most-parsimonious VDJ recombination scenarios. In a later analysis, every TCR beta chain was defined by the combination of its CDR3 amino acid sequence and its V-gene family, and reads without a unique V-gene family were dropped. In a later analysis, 450 to 600 highly shared, low-generation-probability nucleotide sequences were removed to address suspected cross-contamination and a sequencing artifact. For each public chain, a later analysis derived a clonal expansion index from normalized ranks of inferred template counts within each repertoire. A later analysis computed generation probabilities with a VDJ recombination model fitted to out-of-frame rearrangements, and checked the results against IGoR. In a later analysis, hypergeometric tests were used to score TCR-TCR, TCR-HLA and TCR-CMV co-occurrence, with a repertoire-size bias correction applied to TCR pairs. In a later analysis, false discovery rates were estimated by permuting HLA or CMV assignments 20 times. In a later analysis, co-occurring TCRs were grouped with DBSCAN, and TCRdist sequence similarity was added when clustering was performed within HLA-allele-positive subsets. Repertoires with fewer than 30,000 or more than 120,000 public chains were left out of co-occurrence clustering, as were five repertoires with anomalous nucleotide sharing. In its TCRdb copy, this immuneACCESS table keeps in-frame sequences only and misses some clones. Where compared with another copy, unresolved V genes explain less than half of these, and the others have no known cause. For V, J and clone size, that table is used; D and trimming come from the DNA. This sample comprises about 140,000 clones, approximately 82% of them detected only once. The top ten constitute about 1.5% of the sample.

The cohort was made up of around 720 healthy bone marrow donors. At the time of sampling, every cohort member was nominally healthy, though immune exposures that went unrecorded were likely present. The donor was CMV seropositive and belonged to the group of 250 to 300 seropositive cohort members. Every donor gave a peripheral blood sample, and the peripheral blood mononuclear cells from that sample were used for TCR beta sequencing. Genomic DNA extraction from the blood cell samples was performed with the Qiagen DNeasy Blood Extraction Kit. Notes on this clone: Its antigen has not been determined. Base qualities are not at hand, and no much larger clone is one base apart.

The sequenced sample was PBMCs. This TCR was recovered from a man younger than 40 in good health and CMV-seropositive.

The nucleotides read TGTGCCAGCAGCCGTTGGGGGGGCAGAGAAGAGCAGTACTTC. Its amino acids are CASSRWGGREEQYF. This chain is built from TRBV7-9 and TRBJ2-5; possibly the D gene is TRBD2, per 7 matching bases. Trimming removed 5 bases from V and 11 bases from J, leaving 21 bases between the germline ends. CDR1 and CDR2 were assigned from the germline V gene (reference sequence) as SEHNR and FQNEAQ. The CDR3 runs 14 amino acids, cysteine and phenylalanine included. The DNA shown is the 42-base CDR3, in frame from base 1.